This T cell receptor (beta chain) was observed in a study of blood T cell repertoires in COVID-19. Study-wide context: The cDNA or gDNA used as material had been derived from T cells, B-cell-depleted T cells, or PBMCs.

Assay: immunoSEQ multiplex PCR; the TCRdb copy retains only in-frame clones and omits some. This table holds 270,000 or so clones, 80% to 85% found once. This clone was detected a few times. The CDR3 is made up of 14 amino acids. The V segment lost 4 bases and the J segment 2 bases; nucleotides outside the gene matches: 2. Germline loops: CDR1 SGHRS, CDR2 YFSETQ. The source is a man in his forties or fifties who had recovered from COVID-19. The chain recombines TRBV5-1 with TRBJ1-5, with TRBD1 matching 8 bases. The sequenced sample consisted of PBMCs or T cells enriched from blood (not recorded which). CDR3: CASSPGGGNQPQHF. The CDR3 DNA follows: TGCGCCAGCAGCCCAGGGGGCGGCAATCAGCCCCAGCATTTT. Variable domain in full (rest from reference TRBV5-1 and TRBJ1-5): KAGVTQTPRYLIKTRGQQVTLSCSPISGHRSVSWYQQTPGQGLQFLFEYFSETQRNKGNFPGRFSGRQFSNSRSEMNVSTLELGDSALYLCASSPGGGNQPQHFGDGTRLSIL.